These 20 T cell receptor beta chains originate from one sample sequenced in a study of a mutant IDH1 vaccine in newly diagnosed glioma. TCRdb keeps only in-frame clones here, not all; method: immunoSEQ multiplex PCR. Here the sample spans about 32,000 clones, around 84% being singletons. Their antigens are not known. The time point was: week 35, safety follow-up. Every vaccine dose comprised 300 ug of mutant IDH1 20-mer peptide plus topical imiquimod. Sequences were derived from PBMCs, sampled from a glioma patient whose treatment included an IDH1 peptide vaccine. Receptors were obtained from a young man with glioma.

J is TRBJ1-4 and V is TRBV27; perhaps TRBD1 as D (6 bases). Trimming stripped 3 bases from V and 4 bases from J, with 12 bases between. CDR1 and CDR2 from the germline V gene are MNHEY and SMNVEV (reference sequence). This CDR3 is 15 amino acids long. CDR3 loop: CASSFQGLGNEKLFF. The DNA for the CDR3 is TGTGCCAGCAGTTTTCAGGGGCTAGGTAATGAAAAACTGTTTTTT.

The chain combines TRBV30 with TRBJ1-1; no reliable D call. Trimming removed 1 base at V and 7 bases at J, with 19 bases between. Germline lookup yields CDR1 GTSNPN and CDR2 SVGIG (reference sequence). There are 15 residues in the CDR3. This CDR3 reads CAWSAAWNLNHEAFF. The CDR3 nucleotides read TGTGCCTGGAGTGCCGCCTGGAATTTGAACCATGAAGCTTTCTTT.

The chain links TRBV9 to TRBJ1-2; 10 bases agree with TRBD1. Germline CDR1 reads SGDLS; CDR2 reads YYNGEE. The CDR3 has 15 amino acids. The junction had 7 bases not matched to a gene; V was cut back by 4 bases and J by 4 bases. Here the CDR3 DNA reads TGTGCCAGCAGCTTCTCGACAGGGGGCCTCTATGGCTACACCTTC. Its translation: CASSFSTGGLYGYTF.

CDR3 residues: CASSYSTGNTGELFF. In DNA, the CDR3 is TGTGCCAGCAGTTACTCGACAGGGAACACCGGGGAGCTGTTTTTT. The rearrangement joins TRBV6-5 to TRBJ2-2, with D possibly matching TRBD1 (6 bases). CDR3 length: 15 residues. Trimming took off 0 bases at V and 1 base at J, with 6 bases between the two ends. The germline gives CDR1 MNHEY, CDR2 SVGAGI.

The chain couples TRBV2 to TRBJ2-3, with 12 bases that match TRBD2. The trim removed 7 bases at V and 4 bases at J, leaving 9 bases unmatched. From germline, CDR1 is SNHLY and CDR2 FYNNEI. The CDR3 loop spans 16 amino acids. Written as DNA, the CDR3 is TGTGCCAGCAAGCTTTCGACTAGCGGGAGTGCAGATACGCAGTATTTT. Protein product: CASKLSTSGSADTQYF.

This sequence joins TRBV7-9 and TRBJ1-1, with TRBD1 as a possible D gene (5 bases). Germline-derived CDR1 and CDR2 are SEHNR and FQNEAQ (reference sequence). V was pared by 5 bases and J by 0 bases, with 13 bases between. The CDR3 has 15 residues. CDR3 nucleotide sequence: TGTGCCAGCAGCCTGGTCTCGGGGGTGAACACTGAAGCTTTCTTT. This encodes CASSLVSGVNTEAFF.

V is TRBV5-4 and J is TRBJ2-1; TRBD2 aligns across 7 bases. CDR1 SGHNT and CDR2 YYREEE come from the germline V gene (reference sequence). With 4 bases clipped from V and 3 bases from J, the junction kept 10 bases outside the gene matches. The CDR3 sequence is 16 residues long. The CDR3 reads CASSPQLGGFYNEQFF. The CDR3 region has the DNA TGTGCCAGCAGCCCTCAGTTGGGAGGGTTCTACAATGAGCAGTTCTTC.

The V gene is TRBV9, the J gene TRBJ2-6; D is undetermined. The CDR3 has 19 amino acids. Germline-derived CDR1 and CDR2 are SGDLS and YYNGEE. V was clipped by 0 bases and J by 0 bases, with 16 bases between them. The CDR3 DNA sequence: TGTGCCAGCAGCGTAGTAGTCCCCACCGATAACTCTGGGGCCAACGTCCTGACTTTC. Its protein is CASSVVVPTDNSGANVLTF.

V is TRBV6-1 and J is TRBJ1-1, with D hard to call. Germline values: CDR1 MNHNS, CDR2 SASEGT. The CDR3 is made up of 15 amino acids. V lost 7 bases and J 1 base, leaving 16 bases between the germline ends. The CDR3 sequence is CASIGLVPGNTEAFF. In DNA, the CDR3 is TGTGCCAGCATCGGCCTAGTCCCGGGGAACACTGAAGCTTTCTTT.

The chain carries TRBV6-5 and TRBJ2-3; TRBD1 aligns across 11 bases. V lost 3 bases to trimming and J lost 5 bases; unmatched junction nucleotides: 7. CDR1 is MNHEY and CDR2 is SVGAGI in the germline V gene. CDR3 length equals 16 residues. This chain's CDR3 is CASSYSPGQGGDTQYF. CDR3 sequence (DNA): TGTGCCAGCAGTTATTCTCCGGGACAGGGGGGAGATACGCAGTATTTT.

The chain joins TRBV4-1 to TRBJ1-2; no reliable D call. Germline CDR1 MGHRA, CDR2 YSYEKL. The germline V and J ends were trimmed by 1 base and 2 bases, with 20 bases remaining between them. CDR3 length: 18 residues. The CDR3 DNA reads TGCGCCAGCAGCCAAGGGGCAGCCATTGGTGGTACAAACTATGGCTACACCTTC. This translates into CASSQGAAIGGTNYGYTF.

The chain joins TRBV5-1 to TRBJ2-1; the match to TRBD1 covers 9 bases. Unmatched junction bases numbered 3, after V lost 0 bases and J lost 8 bases. The CDR3 is 14 amino acids. Germline V gene sequence: CDR1 SGHRS, CDR2 YFSETQ. CDR3 nucleotides: TGCGCCAGCAGCTTGGGGACAGGGGTGGATGAGCAGTTCTTC. Protein product: CASSLGTGVDEQFF.

The chain carries TRBV19 and TRBJ1-1, with 8 positions matching TRBD1. V shed 4 bases, J shed 5 bases, and the junction held 12 bases outside the gene matches. There are 16 residues in the CDR3. The germline CDR1 and CDR2 sequences are LNHDA and SQIVND (reference sequence). In nucleotides, the CDR3 is TGTGCCAGTAGTACCCCCGGACAGGGTCGAGGGACTGAAGCTTTCTTT. Translation: CASSTPGQGRGTEAFF.

The rearrangement joins TRBV2 to TRBJ2-1; TRBD2 aligns across 9 bases. This CDR3 spans 18 amino acids. Trimming at V came to 5 bases and at J to 1 base, leaving 12 bases not matched to a gene. Looked up from germline, CDR1 is SNHLY and CDR2 is FYNNEI. CDR3 bases: TGTGCCAGCAGTTCACCTCTCGGGCTAGCGGGGTCCTACAATGAGCAGTTCTTC. It encodes CASSSPLGLAGSYNEQFF.

This rearrangement joins TRBV7-8 to TRBJ2-5, with 8 bases lining up with TRBD2. The CDR3 has 14 residues. J was trimmed by 0 bases and V by 8 bases; bases with no gene match: 5. Per germline, CDR1 SGHVS and CDR2 FQNEAQ. The CDR3 here is CASERSGNQETQYF. DNA of the CDR3: TGTGCCAGCGAACGTAGCGGGAACCAAGAGACCCAGTACTTC. Full variable domain (missing parts from reference TRBV7-8 and TRBJ2-5): GAGVSQSPRYKVAKRGQDVALRCDPISGHVSLFWYQQALGQGPEFLTYFQNEAQLDKSGLPSDRFFAERPEGSVSTLKIQRTQQEDSAVYLCASERSGNQETQYFGPGTRLLVL.

V gene TRBV5-6 combines with J gene TRBJ1-1, with D tentatively TRBD1 (5 bases). The germline V and J ends were trimmed by 0 bases and 6 bases, with 9 bases remaining between them. Germline V gene lookup returns CDR1 SGHDT and CDR2 YYEEEE. The CDR3 loop spans 13 amino acids. This CDR3 reads CASSLEVGAEAFF. CDR3 coding DNA: TGTGCCAGCAGCTTGGAGGTAGGGGCTGAAGCTTTCTTT.

To note about this clone: Different DNA sequences within this sample yield the same CDR3. The rearrangement joins TRBV7-9 to TRBJ1-1, with a possible D match to TRBD1 (6 bases). CDR3 length equals 14 residues. The ends were cut back, 5 bases at V and 1 base at J, with 11 bases in the middle. In germline, CDR1 is SEHNR, CDR2 FQNEAQ (reference sequence). CDR3 bases: TGTGCCAGCAGCCTCGGACAGTCGAACACTGAAGCTTTCTTT. The encoded protein is CASSLGQSNTEAFF.

This chain joins TRBV11-2 and TRBJ2-7; D remains ambiguous. CDR1 SGHAT and CDR2 FQNNGV come from the germline V gene. CDR3 size: 12 residues. The V end was cut by 5 bases, the J end by 3 bases, with 8 bases between. CDR3: CASSAGVYEQYF. The CDR3 region has the DNA TGTGCCAGCAGCGCCGGAGTCTACGAGCAGTACTTC.

The chain employs TRBV5-4 and TRBJ2-3, with TRBD1 as a possible D gene (5 bases). The CDR3 contains 14 residues. The ends were cut back, 2 bases at V and 4 bases at J, with 11 bases in the middle. CDR1 and CDR2 (germline): SGHNT, YYREEE (reference sequence). CDR3 residues: CASSFGAASDTQYF. In nucleotides, the CDR3 is TGTGCCAGCAGCTTTGGGGCCGCATCAGATACGCAGTATTTT. Full variable domain (rest looked up from reference TRBV5-4 and TRBJ2-3): ETGVTQSPTHLIKTRGQQVTLRCSSQSGHNTVSWYQQALGQGPQFIFQYYREEENGRGNFPPRFSGLQFPNYSSELNVNALELDDSALYLCASSFGAASDTQYFGPGTRLTVL.

The V and J genes are TRBV6-5 and TRBJ1-1; D is uncertain. The CDR3 totals 13 residues. Germline V gene data show CDR1 as MNHEY and CDR2 as SVGAGI. The V gene lost 2 bases and the J gene lost 6 bases, with 10 bases spanning the gap. The CDR3 spells CASSYGSGSEAFF. The CDR3 bases are TGTGCCAGCAGTTACGGCTCGGGGTCTGAAGCTTTCTTT.